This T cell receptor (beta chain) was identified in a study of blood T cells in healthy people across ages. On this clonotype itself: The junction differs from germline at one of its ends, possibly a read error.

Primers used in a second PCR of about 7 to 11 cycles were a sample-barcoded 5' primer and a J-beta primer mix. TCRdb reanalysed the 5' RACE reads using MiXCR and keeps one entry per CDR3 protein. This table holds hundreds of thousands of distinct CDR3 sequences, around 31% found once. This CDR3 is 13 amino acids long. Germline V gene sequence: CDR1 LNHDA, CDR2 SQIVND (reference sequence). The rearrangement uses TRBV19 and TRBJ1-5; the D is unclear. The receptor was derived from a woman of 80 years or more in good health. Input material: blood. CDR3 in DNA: TGTGCCAGTAGTACCCAAAGCAGTCAGCCCCAGCATTTT. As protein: CASSTQSSQPQHF.